This T cell receptor (beta chain) was identified during a study of cytomegalovirus exposure and HLA in healthy donors. Study results and caveats: Serostatus for CMV was the only available immune exposure information.

Amplification used 60 Vbeta primers and 13 Jbeta primers. This table comes from immunoSEQ multiplex PCR, and its TCRdb copy is limited to in-frame clones, with some not included. This specimen shows 130,000 or so clones; the ten leading clones hold 1.5% to 1.8%. Trimming removed 7 bases at V and 2 bases at J, with 15 bases between. Germline V gene sequence: CDR1 MNHNS, CDR2 SASEGT. The CDR3 has 14 residues. Although they were nominally healthy when sampled, donors likely had unrecorded immune exposures. In regard to this clone: What it binds is not known.

The sequenced material came from PBMCs. The chain employs TRBV6-1 and TRBJ2-7; possibly TRBD1 for D (5 bases). This clonotype was sampled from a woman in her forties in good health and CMV-seronegative. CDR3: CASNQQGVTYEQYF. CDR3 coding DNA: TGTGCCAGCAATCAGCAGGGCGTAACCTACGAGCAGTACTTC.